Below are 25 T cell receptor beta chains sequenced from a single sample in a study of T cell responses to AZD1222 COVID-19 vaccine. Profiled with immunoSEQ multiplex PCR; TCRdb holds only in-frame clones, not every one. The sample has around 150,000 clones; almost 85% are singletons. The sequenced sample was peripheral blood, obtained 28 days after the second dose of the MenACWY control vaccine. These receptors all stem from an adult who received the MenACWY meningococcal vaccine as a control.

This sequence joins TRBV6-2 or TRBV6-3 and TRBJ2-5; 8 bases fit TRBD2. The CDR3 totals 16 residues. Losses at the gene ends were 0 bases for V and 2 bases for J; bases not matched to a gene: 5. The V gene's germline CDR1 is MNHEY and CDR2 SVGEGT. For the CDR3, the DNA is TGTGCCAGCAGTTACTCGGTAATAGCGGGACAAGAGACCCAGTACTTC. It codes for CASSYSVIAGQETQYF.

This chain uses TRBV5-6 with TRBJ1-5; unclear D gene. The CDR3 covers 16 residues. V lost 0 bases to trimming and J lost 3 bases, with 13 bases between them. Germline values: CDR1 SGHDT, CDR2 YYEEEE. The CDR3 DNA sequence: TGTGCCAGCAGCTTGGGCGCGGGAATGAACAATCAGCCCCAGCATTTT. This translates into CASSLGAGMNNQPQHF.

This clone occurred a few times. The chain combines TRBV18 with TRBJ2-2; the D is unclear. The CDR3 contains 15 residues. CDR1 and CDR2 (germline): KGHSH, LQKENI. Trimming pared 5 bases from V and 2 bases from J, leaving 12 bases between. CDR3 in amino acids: CASSVGRINTGELFF. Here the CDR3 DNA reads TGTGCCAGCTCAGTCGGACGGATCAACACCGGGGAGCTGTTTTTT.

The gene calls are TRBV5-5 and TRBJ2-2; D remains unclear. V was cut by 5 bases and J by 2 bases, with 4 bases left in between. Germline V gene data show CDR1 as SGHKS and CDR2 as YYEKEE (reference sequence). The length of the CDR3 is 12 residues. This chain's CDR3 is CASSLNTGELFF. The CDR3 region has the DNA TGTGCCAGCAGTCTTAACACCGGGGAGCTGTTTTTT.

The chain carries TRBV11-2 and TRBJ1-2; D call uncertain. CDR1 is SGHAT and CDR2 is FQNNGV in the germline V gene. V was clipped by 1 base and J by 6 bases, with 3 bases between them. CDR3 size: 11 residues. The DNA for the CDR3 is TGTGCCAGCAGCTTAGGGGATGGCTACACCTTC. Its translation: CASSLGDGYTF. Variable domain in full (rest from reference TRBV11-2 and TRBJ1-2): EAGVAQSPRYKIIEKRQSVAFWCNPISGHATLYWYQQILGQGPKLLIQFQNNGVVDDSQLPKDRFSAERLKGVDSTLKIQPAKLEDSAVYLCASSLGDGYTFGSGTRLTVV.

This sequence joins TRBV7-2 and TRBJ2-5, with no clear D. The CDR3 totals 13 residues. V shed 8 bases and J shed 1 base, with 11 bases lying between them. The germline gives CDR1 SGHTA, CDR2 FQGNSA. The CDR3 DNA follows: TGTGCCAGCTTGCGGAGCACCCAAGAGACCCAGTACTTC. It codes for CASLRSTQETQYF. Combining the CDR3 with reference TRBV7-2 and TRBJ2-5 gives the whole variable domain GAGVSQSPSNKVTEKGKDVELRCDPISGHTALYWYRQSLGQGLEFLIYFQGNSAPDKSGLPSDRFSAERTGGSVSTLTIQRTQQEDSAVYLCASLRSTQETQYFGPGTRLLVL.

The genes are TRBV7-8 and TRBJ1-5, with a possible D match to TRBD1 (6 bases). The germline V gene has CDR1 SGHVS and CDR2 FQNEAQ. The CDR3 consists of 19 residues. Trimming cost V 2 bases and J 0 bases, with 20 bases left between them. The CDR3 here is CASSLLRDIRGDSNQPQHF. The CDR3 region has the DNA TGTGCCAGCAGCTTACTAAGGGACATTCGGGGCGATAGCAATCAGCCCCAGCATTTT.

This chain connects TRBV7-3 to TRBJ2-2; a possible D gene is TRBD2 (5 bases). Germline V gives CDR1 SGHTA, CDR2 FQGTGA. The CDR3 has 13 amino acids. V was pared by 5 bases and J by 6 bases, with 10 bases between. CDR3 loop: CASSNTRAGELFF. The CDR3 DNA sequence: TGTGCCAGCAGCAATACTAGGGCCGGGGAGCTGTTTTTT.

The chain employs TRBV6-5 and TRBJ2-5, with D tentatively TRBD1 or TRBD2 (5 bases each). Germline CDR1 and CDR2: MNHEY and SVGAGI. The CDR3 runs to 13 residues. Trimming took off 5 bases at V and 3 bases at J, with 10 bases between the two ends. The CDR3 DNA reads TGTGCCAGCAGTCGGGGCTGGGAAGAGACCCAGTACTTC. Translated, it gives CASSRGWEETQYF.

The CDR3 reads CASGSYGATNEKLFF. CDR3 in DNA: TGTGCCAGCGGATCTTACGGGGCAACTAATGAAAAACTGTTTTTT. The chain links TRBV27 to TRBJ1-4; D is unresolved. V shed 8 bases and J shed 0 bases, with 13 bases lying between them. The CDR3 spans 15 residues. Germline CDR1 reads MNHEY; CDR2 reads SMNVEV (reference sequence). Full variable domain (rest looked up from reference TRBV27 and TRBJ1-4): EAQVTQNPRYLITVTGKKLTVTCSQNMNHEYMSWYRQDPGLGLRQIYYSMNVEVTDKGDVPEGYKVSRKEKRNFPLILESPSPNQTSLYFCASGSYGATNEKLFFGSGTQLSVL.

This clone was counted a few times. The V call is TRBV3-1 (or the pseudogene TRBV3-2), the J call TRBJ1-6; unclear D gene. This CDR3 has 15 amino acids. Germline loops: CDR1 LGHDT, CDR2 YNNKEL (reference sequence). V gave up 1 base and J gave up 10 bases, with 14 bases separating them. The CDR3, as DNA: TGTGCCAGCAGCCAAGGATGGGGTACCGACTCACCCCTCCACTTT. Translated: CASSQGWGTDSPLHF.

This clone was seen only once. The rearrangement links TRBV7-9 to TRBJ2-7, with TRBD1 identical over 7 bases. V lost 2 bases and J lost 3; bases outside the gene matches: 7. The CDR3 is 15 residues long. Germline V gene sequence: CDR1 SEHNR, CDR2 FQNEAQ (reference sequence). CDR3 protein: CASSLTGASNYEQYV. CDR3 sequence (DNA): TGTGCCAGCAGCTTAACAGGGGCTTCGAACTACGAGCAGTACGTC.

The CDR3 coding sequence is TGTGCCAGCAGCCCCCGGGACAGGCGAACGAGCTCTGGAAACACCATATATTTT. As protein: CASSPRDRRTSSGNTIYF. V usage is TRBV11-3 and J usage is TRBJ1-3, with 8 bases matching TRBD1. This CDR3 spans 18 amino acids. V shed 5 bases, J shed 0 bases, and the junction held 12 bases outside the gene matches. Germline-derived CDR1 and CDR2 are SGHNT and YENEEA. The variable domain in full, completed from reference TRBV11-3 and TRBJ1-3, reads EAGVVQSPRYKIIEKKQPVAFWCNPISGHNTLYWYLQNLGQGPELLIRYENEEAVDDSQLPKDRFSAERLKGVDSTLKIQPAELGDSAVYLCASSPRDRRTSSGNTIYFGEGSWLTVV.

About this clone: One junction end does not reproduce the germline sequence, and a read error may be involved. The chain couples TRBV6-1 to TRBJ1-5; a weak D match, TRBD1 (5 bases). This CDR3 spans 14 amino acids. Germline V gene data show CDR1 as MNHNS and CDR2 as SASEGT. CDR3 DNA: TGTGCCAGCAGTGAAGGAGGGGCGAATCGGCCCCAGCATTTT. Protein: CASSEGGANRPQHF.

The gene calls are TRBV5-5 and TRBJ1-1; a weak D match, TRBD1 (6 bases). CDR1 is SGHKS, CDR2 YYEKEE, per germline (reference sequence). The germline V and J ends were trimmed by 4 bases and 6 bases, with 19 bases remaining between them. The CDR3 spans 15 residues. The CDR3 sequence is CASSPWGARGAEAFF. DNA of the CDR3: TGTGCCAGCAGCCCATGGGGGGCTAGAGGTGCTGAAGCTTTCTTT.

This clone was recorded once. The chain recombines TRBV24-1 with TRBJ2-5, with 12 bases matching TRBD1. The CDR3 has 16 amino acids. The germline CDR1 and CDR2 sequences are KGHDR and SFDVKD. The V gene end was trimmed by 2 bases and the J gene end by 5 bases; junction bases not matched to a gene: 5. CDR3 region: CATSDWGDRGLETQYF. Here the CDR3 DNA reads TGTGCCACCAGTGATTGGGGGGACAGGGGGCTTGAGACCCAGTACTTC.

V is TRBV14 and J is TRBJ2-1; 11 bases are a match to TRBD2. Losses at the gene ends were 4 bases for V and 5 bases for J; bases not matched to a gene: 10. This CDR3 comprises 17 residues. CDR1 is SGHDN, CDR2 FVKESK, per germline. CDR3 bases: TGTGCCAGCAGCCTTTCCCTGGGACTAGCGGACCACAATGAGCAGTTCTTC. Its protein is CASSLSLGLADHNEQFF.

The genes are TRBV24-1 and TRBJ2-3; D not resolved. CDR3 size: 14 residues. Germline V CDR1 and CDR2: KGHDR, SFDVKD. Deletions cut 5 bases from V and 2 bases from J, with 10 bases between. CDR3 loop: CATSGLAHTDTQYF. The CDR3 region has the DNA TGTGCCACCAGTGGGCTTGCACACACAGATACGCAGTATTTT.

The CDR3, as DNA: TGTGCCAGCAGCCAACGCTCCCCCCGGGACAGGGGATTCTATGGCTACACCTTC. Encoded protein: CASSQRSPRDRGFYGYTF. The chain employs TRBV3-1 (or the pseudogene TRBV3-2) and TRBJ1-2, with TRBD1 matching over 10 bases. The germline V gene has CDR1 LGHDT and CDR2 YNNKEL (reference sequence). CDR3 length: 18 amino acids. V gave up 2 bases and J gave up 4 bases; unmatched junction bases: 13.

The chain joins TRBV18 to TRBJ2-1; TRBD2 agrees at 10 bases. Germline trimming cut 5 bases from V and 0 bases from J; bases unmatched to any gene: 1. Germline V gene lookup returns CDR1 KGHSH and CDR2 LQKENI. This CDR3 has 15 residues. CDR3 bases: TGTGCCAGCTCATCTAGCGGGAGCTCCTACAATGAGCAGTTCTTC. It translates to CASSSSGSSYNEQFF.

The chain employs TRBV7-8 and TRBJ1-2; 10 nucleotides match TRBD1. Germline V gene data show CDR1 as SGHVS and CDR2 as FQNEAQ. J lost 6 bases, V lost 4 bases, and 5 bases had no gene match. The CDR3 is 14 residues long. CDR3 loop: CASSYGTGVNGYTF. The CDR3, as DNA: TGTGCCAGCAGCTACGGGACAGGGGTGAATGGCTACACCTTC. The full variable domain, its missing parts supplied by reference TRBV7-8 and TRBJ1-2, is GAGVSQSPRYKVAKRGQDVALRCDPISGHVSLFWYQQALGQGPEFLTYFQNEAQLDKSGLPSDRFFAERPEGSVSTLKIQRTQQEDSAVYLCASSYGTGVNGYTFGSGTRLTVV.

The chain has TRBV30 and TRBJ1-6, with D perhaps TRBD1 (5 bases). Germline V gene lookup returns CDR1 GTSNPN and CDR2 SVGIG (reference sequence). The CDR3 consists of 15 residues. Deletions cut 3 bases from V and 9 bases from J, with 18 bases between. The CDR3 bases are TGTGCCTGGAGGCCCGCCGGACACACAGGTTCACCCCTCCACTTT. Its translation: CAWRPAGHTGSPLHF.

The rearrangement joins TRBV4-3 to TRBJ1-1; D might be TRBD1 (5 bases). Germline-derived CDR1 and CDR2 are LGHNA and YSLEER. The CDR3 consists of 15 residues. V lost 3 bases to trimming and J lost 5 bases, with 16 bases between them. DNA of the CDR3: TGCGCCAGCAGCCAGCGGCCAGGGAGCGGGACTGAAGCTTTCTTT. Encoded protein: CASSQRPGSGTEAFF.

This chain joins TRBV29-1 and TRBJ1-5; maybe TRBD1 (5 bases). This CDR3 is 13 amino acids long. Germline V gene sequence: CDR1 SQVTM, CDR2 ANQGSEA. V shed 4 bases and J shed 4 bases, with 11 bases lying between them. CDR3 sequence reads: CSVGPGGNQPQHF. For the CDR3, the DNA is TGCAGCGTTGGGCCGGGGGGAAATCAGCCCCAGCATTTT.

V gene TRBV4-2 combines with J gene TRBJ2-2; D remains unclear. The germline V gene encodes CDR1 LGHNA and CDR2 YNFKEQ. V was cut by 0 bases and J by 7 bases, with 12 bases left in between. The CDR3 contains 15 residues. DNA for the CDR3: TGTGCCAGCAGCCAAGAGACTGCTCGGGTCGGGGAGCTGTTTTTT. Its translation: CASSQETARVGELFF.